This TCR beta chain derives from a study of cytomegalovirus exposure and HLA in healthy donors. Points from the study as a whole: The study flagged around 160 TCR beta chains as cytomegalovirus-associated. In a later analysis, across HLA loci, associated TCR counts were highest for DRB1, lowest for HLA-C.

With respect to this clone: The antigen remains undetermined.

The CDR3 contains 16 residues. V lost 6 bases and J lost 3; bases outside the gene matches: 8. The germline V gene encodes CDR1 MDHEN and CDR2 SYDVKM. The PCR had 60 Vbeta and 13 Jbeta primers. Only in-frame clones appear in the TCRdb table, and some are missing; sequencing was by immunoSEQ multiplex PCR. The specimen's table records roughly 110,000 clones. The chain couples TRBV28 to TRBJ2-7, with 13 positions matching TRBD2. The sample consisted of PBMCs. This sequence originates from a man aged 35 to 55 in good health and CMV-seropositive. The CDR3 reads CASSLKTSGRLYEQYF. The CDR3 DNA reads TGTGCCAGCAGCCTAAAGACTAGCGGGAGGCTCTACGAGCAGTACTTC.